The 20 T cell receptor beta chains below were found in one sample sequenced in a study of T cells after yellow fever vaccination. TCRdb itself ran the 5' RACE reads through MiXCR, one entry per CDR3 protein. The sample lists about 550,000 distinct CDR3 sequences, 15% to 20% occurring once. The material was PBMCs, obtained 15 days after the yellow fever booster vaccination. The receptor set was obtained from a young man who received the YFV17D yellow fever vaccine.

This chain uses TRBV12-3 or TRBV12-4 with TRBJ2-2; weak D call: TRBD2 (6 bases). V lost 3 bases and J 7 bases, leaving 12 bases between the germline ends. The CDR3 sequence is 14 residues long. CDR3 sequence reads: CASSLLAVGGELFF. CDR3 nucleotides: TGTGCCAGCAGTTTGTTAGCGGTCGGCGGGGAGCTGTTTTTT.

This chain links TRBV4-3 with TRBJ2-1; the D is unclear. Germline-derived CDR1 and CDR2 are LGHNA and YSLEER. The CDR3 spans 15 residues. Trimming removed 4 bases from V and 6 bases from J, with 16 bases in between. CDR3 sequence: CASSPSARPPNEQFF. The CDR3 coding sequence is TGCGCCAGCAGCCCCTCGGCCCGACCCCCCAATGAGCAGTTCTTC.

There are a few counts of this clonotype. This chain connects TRBV29-1 to TRBJ2-5; D unresolved. V was cut by 3 bases and J by 1 base, with 6 bases left in between. The germline CDR1 and CDR2 sequences are SQVTM and ANQGSEA. The CDR3 covers 12 residues. The CDR3 DNA is TGCAGCGTTGATCTAGGCCAAGAGACCCAGTACTTC. It codes for CSVDLGQETQYF.

V usage is TRBV7-2 and J usage is TRBJ2-7, with 7 bases that match TRBD1. Trimming at V came to 2 bases and at J to 6 bases, leaving 7 bases not matched to a gene. CDR1 and CDR2 from the germline V gene are SGHTA and FQGNSA. The CDR3 runs 14 residues. In DNA, the CDR3 is TGTGCCAGCAGCTTATTACAGGGGTACACCGAGCAGTACTTC. Protein: CASSLLQGYTEQYF.

The gene calls are TRBV4-2 and TRBJ2-5; D gene unclear. Germline CDR1 is LGHNA and CDR2 is YNFKEQ. The CDR3 runs 13 residues. Deletions cut 1 base from V and 1 base from J, with 4 bases between. CDR3 in amino acids: CASSQAFQETQYF. For the CDR3, the DNA is TGTGCCAGCAGCCAAGCCTTCCAAGAGACCCAGTACTTC.

Only a few counts were recorded for this clonotype. The genes are TRBV7-8 and TRBJ2-7, with D perhaps matching TRBD1 (5 bases). Trimming removed 1 base at V and 6 bases at J, with 16 bases between. The CDR3 contains 15 residues. Germline CDR1 and CDR2: SGHVS and FQNEAQ. The CDR3 loop reads CASSLVGQGYGEQYF. The CDR3 coding sequence is TGTGCCAGCAGCTTAGTAGGGCAGGGCTACGGCGAGCAGTACTTC.

This CDR3 reads CASSTTSGGSYEQYF. CDR3 sequence (DNA): TGTGCCAGCAGTACTACTAGCGGGGGCTCCTACGAGCAGTACTTC. The chain has TRBV12-3 or TRBV12-4 and TRBJ2-7; TRBD2 aligns across 11 bases. Trimming cost V 5 bases and J 0 bases; bases outside gene matches: 3. This CDR3 has 15 amino acids.

This clonotype was counted a few times. This rearrangement joins TRBV27 to TRBJ2-1; TRBD1 matches 7 bases. From germline, CDR1 is MNHEY and CDR2 SMNVEV (reference sequence). The CDR3 is 12 amino acids. V trimming: 5 bases; J trimming: 10 bases; junction bases outside the gene matches: 5. The CDR3 DNA follows: TGTGCCAGCAGTCGAGGGACAGAAGAGCAGTTCTTC. Translation gives CASSRGTEEQFF.

This chain uses TRBV3-1 with TRBJ2-2; D is uncertain. V shed 2 bases and J shed 6 bases, with 7 bases lying between them. CDR3 length equals 13 residues. Germline assignment: CDR1 LGHDT and CDR2 YNNKEL (reference sequence). CDR3 in amino acids: CASSQSGPGELFF. The CDR3 DNA follows: TGTGCCAGCAGCCAATCCGGCCCCGGGGAGCTGTTTTTT. The full variable domain, rest sourced from reference TRBV3-1 and TRBJ2-2, is DTAVSQTPKYLVTQMGNDKSIKCEQNLGHDTMYWYKQDSKKFLKIMFSYNNKELIINETVPNRFSPKSPDKAHLNLHINSLELGDSAVYFCASSQSGPGELFFGEGSRLTVL.

This clonotype was found a few times. The V and J genes are TRBV11-2 and TRBJ2-1; 11 positions agree with TRBD2. CDR1 and CDR2 (germline): SGHAT, FQNNGV. Trimming cost V 5 bases and J 9 bases; bases outside gene matches: 9. This CDR3 region has 15 residues. The CDR3, as DNA: TGTGCCAGCAGCCCCGGTCTAGCGGGAGGTGTTGAGCAGTTCTTC. Encoded protein: CASSPGLAGGVEQFF.

This clonotype was seen once. The J gene is TRBJ2-1, the V gene TRBV12-3 or TRBV12-4; D perhaps matches TRBD2 (9 bases). The CDR3 is 19 amino acids. Trimming pared 3 bases from V and 9 bases from J, leaving 30 bases between. The CDR3 nucleotides are TGTGCCAGCAGTTTTGTAGGTAGCGGGAGAAAGGGGGGACAGGTTGAGCAGTTCTTC. Translated: CASSFVGSGRKGGQVEQFF.

This clonotype was counted at least ten times. The rearrangement joins TRBV29-1 to TRBJ2-1, with 10 positions matching TRBD1. The CDR3 sequence is 14 residues long. Germline V gene lookup returns CDR1 SQVTM and CDR2 ANQGSEA. Unmatched junction bases numbered 2, after V lost 5 bases and J lost 1 base. This CDR3 is CSVRDRGSYNEQFF. In DNA form, the CDR3 reads TGCAGCGTTCGGGACAGGGGATCCTACAATGAGCAGTTCTTC.

The V call is TRBV5-1, the J call TRBJ2-6, with D unclear. The CDR3 has 15 amino acids. Per germline, CDR1 SGHRS and CDR2 YFSETQ. The ends were cut back, 2 bases at V and 2 bases at J, with 8 bases in the middle. The chain's CDR3 is CASSLSRAGANVLTF. The CDR3 nucleotides are TGCGCCAGCAGCTTATCAAGGGCTGGGGCCAACGTCCTGACTTTC.

This clonotype was seen repeatedly, ten times or more. This rearrangement joins TRBV10-2 to TRBJ2-7; D gene unclear. V gave up 7 bases and J gave up 5 bases, with 3 bases separating them. Germline CDR1 WSHSY, CDR2 SAAADI. This CDR3 is built from 9 residues. CDR3 DNA sequence: TGCGCCAGCATCCACGAGCAGTACTTC. This codes for CASIHEQYF.

The chain carries TRBV4-1 and TRBJ2-1, with D possibly being TRBD2 (6 bases). The V and J ends lost 0 bases and 9 bases respectively, with 15 bases between them. CDR1 is MGHRA, CDR2 YSYEKL, per germline. The CDR3 contains 15 residues. In DNA form, the CDR3 reads TGCGCCAGCAGCCAAGATTACGGGAGCTGGAGTGAGCAGTTCTTC. Translated, it gives CASSQDYGSWSEQFF.

This clonotype has a count of ten or more. The J gene is TRBJ2-3, the V gene TRBV7-2, with D uncertain. The CDR3 covers 15 residues. CDR1 and CDR2 (germline): SGHTA, FQGNSA. Trimming pared 2 bases from V and 0 bases from J, leaving 9 bases between. CDR3 DNA sequence: TGTGCCAGCAGCTTACTAGGGCGCAGCACAGATACGCAGTATTTT. Translated, it gives CASSLLGRSTDTQYF.

This clonotype was counted between two and nine times. The chain has TRBV20-1 and TRBJ2-5; the D gene is possibly TRBD1 (5 bases). The CDR3 consists of 13 residues. Trimming removed 5 bases at V and 5 bases at J, with 15 bases between. CDR1 is DFQATT and CDR2 is SNEGSKA in the germline V gene (reference sequence). This CDR3 reads CSAFLPPGETQYF. The CDR3 DNA reads TGCAGTGCTTTTTTACCCCCAGGGGAGACCCAGTACTTC.

A few counts support this clonotype. The chain links TRBV6-2 or TRBV6-3 to TRBJ2-1; 8 bases are shared with TRBD2. Germline-derived CDR1 and CDR2 are MNHEY and SVGEGT. The CDR3 totals 16 residues. V was pared by 5 bases and J by 7 bases, with 13 bases of the junction left unmatched. The CDR3 DNA follows: TGTGCCAGCAGTCCCCTAGTTGTAGCGGGAACGAATGAGCAGTTCTTC. Protein sequence: CASSPLVVAGTNEQFF.

This sequence joins TRBV7-6 and TRBJ2-7, with 7 bases aligning to TRBD1. The V and J ends lost 4 bases and 3 bases, in that order; junction bases with no gene match: 6. This CDR3 comprises 14 residues. Germline V CDR1 and CDR2: SGHVS, FNYEAQ. The CDR3 DNA is TGTGCCAGCAGCTCGGGACAGAACCTCTACGAGCAGTACTTC. It specifies CASSSGQNLYEQYF.

This clonotype was counted between two and nine times. This chain connects TRBV12-3 or TRBV12-4 to TRBJ2-2, with 10 positions matching TRBD1. This CDR3 has 17 residues. V shed 6 bases and J 3 bases; nucleotides not matched to a gene: 10. This CDR3 is CASSPVYGQGDTGELFF. The CDR3 DNA reads TGTGCCAGCAGCCCAGTTTACGGACAGGGGGACACCGGGGAGCTGTTTTTT.